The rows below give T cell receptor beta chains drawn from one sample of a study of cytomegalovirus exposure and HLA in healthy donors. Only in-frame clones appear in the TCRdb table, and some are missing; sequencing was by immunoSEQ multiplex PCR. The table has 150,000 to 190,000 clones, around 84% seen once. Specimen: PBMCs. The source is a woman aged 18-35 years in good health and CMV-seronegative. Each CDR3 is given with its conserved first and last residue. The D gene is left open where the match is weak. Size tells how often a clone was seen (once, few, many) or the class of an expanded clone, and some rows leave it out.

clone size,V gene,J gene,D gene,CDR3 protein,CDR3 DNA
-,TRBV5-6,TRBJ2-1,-,CASSLFQGDEQFF,TGTGCCAGCAGCTTGTTCCAGGGCGATGAGCAGTTCTTC
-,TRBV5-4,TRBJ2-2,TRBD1,CASSPGQRPNTGELFF,TGTGCCAGCAGCCCGGGACAGCGGCCTAACACCGGGGAGCTGTTTTTT
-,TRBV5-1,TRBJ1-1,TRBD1,CASSPLGQGARAFF,TGCGCCAGCAGCCCTTTAGGACAGGGGGCGAGGGCTTTCTTT
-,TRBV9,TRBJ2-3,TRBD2,CASSVGGAGGLTDTQYF,TGTGCCAGCAGCGTAGGTGGGGCGGGAGGTCTGACAGATACGCAGTATTTT
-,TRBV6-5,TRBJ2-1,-,CASSYSAGNSYNEQFF,TGTGCCAGCAGTTACTCGGCGGGTAACTCCTACAATGAGCAGTTCTTC
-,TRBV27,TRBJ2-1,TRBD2,CASSQKPRGLAGSKLYNEQFF,TGTGCCAGCAGTCAAAAACCCCGGGGACTAGCGGGGTCAAAGCTTTACAATGAGCAGTTCTTC
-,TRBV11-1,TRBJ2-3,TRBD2,CASSFFGRAGTDTQYF,TGTGCCAGCAGCTTTTTCGGGAGGGCCGGGACAGATACGCAGTATTTT
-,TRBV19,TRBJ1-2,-,CASSIFPGQGNGYTF,TGTGCCAGTAGTATATTCCCCGGCCAGGGTAATGGCTACACCTTC
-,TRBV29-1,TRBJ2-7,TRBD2,CSVDGVGGGLHYEQYF,TGCAGCGTTGACGGGGTGGGCGGGGGGCTCCACTACGAGCAGTACTTC
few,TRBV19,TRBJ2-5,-,CASSRTHPGETQYF,TGTGCCAGTAGTCGGACCCATCCAGGGGAGACCCAGTACTTC
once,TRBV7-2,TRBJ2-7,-,CASSALGGYEQYF,TGTGCCAGCAGCGCCCTCGGTGGCTACGAGCAGTACTTC
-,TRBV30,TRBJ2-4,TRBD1,CAWSAGTAAKNIQYF,TGTGCCTGGAGTGCCGGGACAGCAGCCAAAAACATTCAGTACTTC
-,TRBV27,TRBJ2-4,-,CASSPRTLLAKNIQYF,TGTGCCAGCAGTCCCCGGACACTCTTAGCCAAAAACATTCAGTACTTC
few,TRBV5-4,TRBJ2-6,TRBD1,CASSLVRTGGSGANVLTF,TGTGCCAGCAGCTTGGTACGGACAGGGGGCTCTGGGGCCAACGTCCTGACTTTC
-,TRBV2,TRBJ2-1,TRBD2,CASSNLIWTSGGFYEQFF,TGTGCCAGCAGTAACCTGATTTGGACTAGCGGGGGATTCTATGAGCAGTTCTTC
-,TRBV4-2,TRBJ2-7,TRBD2,CASSLGTSGYEQYF,TGTGCCAGCAGCCTAGGGACTAGCGGGTACGAGCAGTACTTC
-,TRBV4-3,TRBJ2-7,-,CASSQEGPPRPYEQYF,TGCGCCAGCAGCCAAGAAGGCCCCCCGAGGCCCTACGAGCAGTACTTC
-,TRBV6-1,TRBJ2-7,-,CASSISPTGEQYF,TGTGCCAGCAGTATATCGCCGACAGGCGAGCAGTACTTC
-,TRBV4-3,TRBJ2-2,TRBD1,CASSLDRSNTGELFF,TGCGCCAGCAGCCTGGACAGGTCGAACACCGGGGAGCTGTTTTTT
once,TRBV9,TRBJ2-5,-,CAIRGGGGRETQYF,TGTGCCATCAGGGGTGGGGGGGGCCGCGAGACCCAGTACTTC
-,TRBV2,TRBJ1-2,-,CASSDRGWGGYTF,TGTGCCAGCAGTGACAGGGGTTGGGGAGGCTACACCTTC
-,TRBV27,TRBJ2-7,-,CASSWAPSYEQYF,TGTGCCAGCAGTTGGGCCCCCTCCTACGAGCAGTACTTC
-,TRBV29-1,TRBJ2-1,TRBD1,CSVGDRAKSHNEQFF,TGCAGCGTTGGGGACAGGGCCAAATCCCACAATGAGCAGTTCTTC
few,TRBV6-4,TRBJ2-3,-,CASSDGTSTDTQYF,TGTGCCAGCAGTGACGGGACTAGCACAGATACGCAGTATTTT
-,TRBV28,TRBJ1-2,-,CASSSPPSEYGYTF,TGTGCCAGCAGTTCCCCCCCCTCGGAGTATGGCTACACCTTC
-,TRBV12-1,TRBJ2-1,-,CASSCETSGRTDEQFF,TGTGCCAGCAGCTGCGAAACTAGCGGGAGGACCGATGAGCAGTTCTTC
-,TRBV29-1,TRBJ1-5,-,CSVAWTTQKNQPQHF,TGCAGCGTTGCTTGGACAACACAGAAAAATCAGCCCCAGCATTTT
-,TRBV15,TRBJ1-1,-,CATSDVDRTRAFF,TGTGCCACCAGCGACGTAGACAGGACCCGAGCTTTCTTT
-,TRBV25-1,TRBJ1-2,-,CASSEQGTSYTF,TGTGCCAGCAGTGAGCAGGGAACAAGCTACACCTTC
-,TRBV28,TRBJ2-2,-,CASSRRRSNTGELFF,TGTGCCAGCAGTCGGCGGCGGTCGAACACCGGGGAGCTGTTTTTT
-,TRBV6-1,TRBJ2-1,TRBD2,CASSPREASNEQFF,TGTGCCAGCAGTCCTCGGGAGGCATCCAATGAGCAGTTCTTC
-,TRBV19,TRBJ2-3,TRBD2,CASSKRREGTDTQYF,TGTGCCAGTAGTAAGAGGCGGGAGGGGACAGATACGCAGTATTTT
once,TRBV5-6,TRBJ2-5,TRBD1,CASRRQGQETQYF,TGTGCCAGCAGGCGACAGGGGCAAGAGACCCAGTACTTC
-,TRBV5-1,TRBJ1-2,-,CASSSATGDYGYTF,TGCGCCAGCAGCTCGGCGACAGGTGACTATGGCTACACCTTC
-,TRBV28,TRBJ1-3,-,CASSSGQGNTIYF,TGTGCCAGCAGTTCGGGGCAGGGGAACACCATATATTTT
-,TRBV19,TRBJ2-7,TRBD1,CASNSGQGFREQYF,TGTGCCAGTAATTCGGGACAGGGGTTCAGGGAGCAGTACTTC
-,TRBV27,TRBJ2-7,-,CASSSGDSGEQYF,TGTGCCAGCAGTTCGGGGGACTCCGGTGAGCAGTACTTC
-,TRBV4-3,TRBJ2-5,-,CASSPGSRQETQYF,TGCGCCAGCAGCCCCGGGAGTCGGCAAGAGACCCAGTACTTC
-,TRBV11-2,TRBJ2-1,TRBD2,CASSHIRASGHEQFF,TGTGCCAGCAGTCATATTCGGGCTAGCGGCCATGAGCAGTTCTTC
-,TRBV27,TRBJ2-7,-,CASSPTGRASYEQYF,TGTGCCAGCAGTCCAACCGGCAGGGCCTCCTACGAGCAGTACTTC
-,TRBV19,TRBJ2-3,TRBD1,CASGDRAYTDTQYF,TGTGCCAGTGGGGACAGGGCGTACACAGATACGCAGTATTTT
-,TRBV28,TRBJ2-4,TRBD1,CASSQGQAMSIQYF,TGTGCCAGCAGTCAGGGACAGGCGATGAGCATTCAGTACTTC
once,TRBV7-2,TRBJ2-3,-,CASSGLIGTQYF,TGTGCCAGCAGCGGGCTAATTGGTACGCAGTATTTT
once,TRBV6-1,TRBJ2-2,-,CASSEKGSTGELFF,TGTGCCAGCAGTGAAAAGGGGTCCACCGGGGAGCTGTTTTTT
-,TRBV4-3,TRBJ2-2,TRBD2,CASSLLGVAGANTGELFF,TGCGCCAGCAGCCTCCTAGGAGTAGCGGGAGCCAACACCGGGGAGCTGTTTTTT